This TCR beta chain was identified in a study of metastatic and nonmetastatic thyroid tumors. This clone was observed many times. The V gene's germline CDR1 is SGHTA and CDR2 FQGNSA. The length of the CDR3 is 14 residues. The V segment lost 7 bases and the J segment 3 bases; nucleotides outside the gene matches: 8. Original processing methods: CDR3 differences across clinicopathological groups were used to build a distant-metastasis classifier for papillary thyroid cancer. From the PCR reads, TCRdb re-called clones with MiXCR. TCRdb, rather than the study authors, made the V and J calls. The table has about 39,000 clones, 18% seen once. Nobody among the patients had been given any treatment before thyroid surgery.

The chain joins TRBV7-2 to TRBJ1-1; TRBD1 matches at 7 bases. The sequencing sample was made of tumor tissue. The clonotype was recovered from a female donor with papillary thyroid cancer or a benign thyroid nodule (not recorded which). Some clones in this sample may be carry-over from other donors' samples. CDR3 protein: CASIKTQGYTEAFF. CDR3 in DNA: TGTGCCAGCATCAAAACACAGGGGTACACTGAAGCTTTCTTT.